The next 5 T cell receptor beta chains were all read from a single sample in a study of blood T cell repertoires in COVID-19 (dated by TCRdb to about 2020). Libraries were prepared through the immunoSEQ multiplex PCR assay. Not all clones reach the TCRdb copy of this immuneACCESS table, which keeps in-frame sequences only. Checked studies attribute under half of the gap to unresolved V genes and leave the rest unexplained. The sample has 200,000 to 250,000 clones on record, about 90% of them singletons. Roughly 5.8% of the sample goes to the ten largest clones. The sample taken for sequencing was peripheral blood. The source of these receptors is a man between 60 and 70 years old with acute or convalescent COVID-19.

V gene TRBV7-9 combines with J gene TRBJ2-1; 7 bases align to TRBD2. Germline CDR1 SEHNR, CDR2 FQNEAQ (reference sequence). V shed 6 bases, J shed 9 bases, and the junction held 5 bases outside the gene matches. The CDR3 spans 12 residues. In DNA, the CDR3 is TGTGCCAGCAGTTTGACTAGCTTTGAGCAGTTCTTC. This encodes CASSLTSFEQFF.

This clone was seen once. The rearrangement links TRBV18 to TRBJ2-7; 10 bases agree with TRBD2. Losses at the gene ends were 2 bases for V and 3 bases for J; bases not matched to a gene: 4. Per germline, CDR1 KGHSH and CDR2 LQKENI. The CDR3 has 15 residues. Here the CDR3 reads CASSPVASGSYEQYF. The DNA for the CDR3 is TGTGCCAGCTCACCAGTGGCTAGCGGGAGCTACGAGCAGTACTTC.

In this sample, this clone turned up a few times. This sequence joins TRBV2 and TRBJ2-7, with D hard to call. Germline CDR1 SNHLY, CDR2 FYNNEI. This CDR3 comprises 13 residues. Trimming shortened V by 2 bases and J by 4 bases, and 9 bases separated the two germline ends. CDR3 residues: CASSEYRLYEQYF. The CDR3 DNA sequence: TGTGCCAGCAGTGAATATCGTCTGTACGAGCAGTACTTC.

The chain uses TRBV5-1 and TRBJ2-3, with D possibly TRBD1 on 6 matching bases. Germline CDR1 is SGHRS and CDR2 is YFSETQ. The CDR3 has 14 residues. Trimming removed 0 bases from V and 3 bases from J, with 8 bases in between. The CDR3 sequence: CASSLEDSTDTQYF. As DNA, the CDR3 is TGCGCCAGCAGCTTGGAGGACAGTACAGATACGCAGTATTTT.

V is TRBV6-5 and J is TRBJ1-5; 8 nucleotides agree with TRBD1. V dropped 7 bases and J dropped 7; count of bases not matched to a gene: 12. Germline V lookup: CDR1 MNHEY, CDR2 SVGAGI. The CDR3 contains 15 residues. CDR3 sequence: CASTHAAGGRQPQHF. The CDR3 bases are TGTGCCAGCACGCACGCGGCAGGGGGCCGGCAGCCCCAGCATTTT.